The 22 T cell receptor beta chains below come from one sample, sequenced in a study of T cell changes during pregnancy in multiple sclerosis (dated by TCRdb to about 2019). Receptor libraries were prepared by the immunoSEQ multiplex PCR assay. TCRdb obtained this table from immuneACCESS and retained in-frame rearrangements with V and J assigned. These tables miss some clones; where compared with another copy, unresolved V genes account for less than half of the shortfall, and the remainder is unexplained. The sample table holds 70,000 to 100,000 clones, of which almost 95% were seen once. About 2% of the sample belongs to the ten largest clones. Material: peripheral blood, obtained in the third trimester of pregnancy. These receptors all come from a female donor with multiple sclerosis, enrolled in a pregnancy study.

The rearrangement links TRBV7-9 to TRBJ1-1, with D uncertain. Germline assignment: CDR1 SEHNR and CDR2 FQNEAQ (reference sequence). The CDR3 spans 11 residues. The V gene lost 5 bases and the J gene lost 5 bases, with 6 bases spanning the gap. Written as DNA, the CDR3 is TGTGCCAGCAGCCCCGGGACTGAAGCTTTCTTT. It is translated as CASSPGTEAFF.

The J gene is TRBJ2-1, the V gene TRBV18; possible D gene TRBD1, 5 bases. The germline V gene has CDR1 KGHSH and CDR2 LQKENI. The ends were cut back, 0 bases at V and 4 bases at J, with 13 bases in the middle. This CDR3 comprises 16 residues. In DNA form, the CDR3 reads TGTGCCAGCTCACCACCTCTCAAAGGGGCTTACAATGAGCAGTTCTTC. Its protein is CASSPPLKGAYNEQFF.

This clone was seen just once. The V gene is TRBV6-6, the J gene TRBJ1-5; TRBD1 is a possible D gene (5 bases). The CDR3 extends over 16 amino acids. Germline CDR1 is MNHNY and CDR2 is SVGAGI (reference sequence). V was cut by 2 bases and J by 2 bases, with 13 bases left in between. This CDR3 reads CASSYPEGVGNQPQHF. The CDR3 DNA sequence: TGTGCCAGCAGTTACCCTGAAGGGGTGGGCAATCAGCCCCAGCATTTT.

The chain uses TRBV2 and TRBJ2-2; 7 positions agree with TRBD2. Germline trimming cut 6 bases from V and 4 bases from J; bases unmatched to any gene: 8. Germline CDR1 SNHLY, CDR2 FYNNEI. The CDR3 runs to 15 residues. The CDR3 nucleotides are TGTGCCAGCAGGGTGGGAGGGATGCTCACCGGGGAGCTGTTTTTT. This gives the protein CASRVGGMLTGELFF.

The chain recombines TRBV7-2 with TRBJ1-3; 8 positions agree with TRBD1. With 5 bases clipped from V and 1 base from J, the junction kept 4 bases outside the gene matches. The CDR3 length is 15 residues. Looked up from germline, CDR1 is SGHTA and CDR2 is FQGNSA. This CDR3 is CASSIRTGSGNTIYF. The DNA for the CDR3 is TGTGCCAGCAGCATACGGACAGGGTCTGGAAACACCATATATTTT.

The chain is built from TRBV5-8 and TRBJ2-2; no firm D call. Germline lookup yields CDR1 SGHTS and CDR2 YDEGEE. Trimming pared 6 bases from V and 11 bases from J, leaving 20 bases between. The CDR3 is 14 amino acids. CDR3 residues: CASNTGFLYGELFF. CDR3 DNA: TGTGCCAGCAACACCGGGTTTCTCTACGGCGAGCTGTTTTTT.

The chain joins TRBV30 to TRBJ2-5; no firm D call. The CDR3 is 11 residues long. Trimming cost V 4 bases and J 2 bases, with 5 bases left between them. Looked up from germline, CDR1 is GTSNPN and CDR2 is SVGIG (reference sequence). CDR3 sequence reads: CAWTGQETQYF. In DNA form, the CDR3 reads TGTGCCTGGACAGGTCAAGAGACCCAGTACTTC.

This sequence joins TRBV5-1 and TRBJ1-1; 7 bases map to TRBD1. Germline CDR1 is SGHRS and CDR2 is YFSETQ. The junction had 14 bases not matched to a gene; V was cut back by 3 bases and J by 0 bases. This CDR3 is built from 18 residues. The chain's CDR3 is CASSYPTTGDPMNTEAFF. The CDR3 DNA reads TGCGCCAGCAGCTACCCGACCACAGGGGACCCTATGAACACTGAAGCTTTCTTT.

This chain connects TRBV28 to TRBJ1-1; possible D gene TRBD1, 5 bases. Germline V gene lookup returns CDR1 MDHEN and CDR2 SYDVKM. V shed 2 bases and J shed 4 bases, with 11 bases lying between them. The CDR3 spans 14 residues. The DNA for the CDR3 is TGTGCCAGCAGTTTAGGCAGGGCAGGCACTGAAGCTTTCTTT. This sequence encodes CASSLGRAGTEAFF.

This clone occurred once. The V call is TRBV6-1, the J call TRBJ2-1, with D tentatively TRBD1 (6 bases). Trimming took 5 bases from V and 8 from J, leaving 19 bases between them. The V gene's germline CDR1 is MNHNS and CDR2 SASEGT. There are 15 residues in the CDR3. The CDR3 DNA is TGTGCCAGCAGTTTCCGGGACACTAACGCGGATGAGCAGTTCTTC. It encodes CASSFRDTNADEQFF.

V and J are TRBV19 and TRBJ2-7, with TRBD2 identical over 7 bases. Trimming removed 3 bases from V and 0 bases from J; junction bases left unmatched: 2. The CDR3 spans 14 residues. Germline values: CDR1 LNHDA, CDR2 SQIVND (reference sequence). In nucleotides, the CDR3 is TGTGCCAGTAGTATGAGCGGGGTCTCCTACGAGCAGTACTTC. This codes for CASSMSGVSYEQYF.

Comments on this clone: Possible read error: a much larger clone is one base away. The chain employs TRBV6-4 and TRBJ2-3, with D possibly TRBD2 on 6 matching bases. The CDR3 has 13 amino acids. V lost 4 bases, J lost 2 bases, and 7 bases lay in between. The V gene's germline CDR1 is MRHNA and CDR2 SNTAGT. The CDR3 here is CASSAGDTDTQYF. CDR3 sequence (DNA): TGTGCCAGCAGTGCGGGAGACACAGATACGCAGTATTTT.

The chain joins TRBV5-6 to TRBJ2-7; a possible D gene is TRBD2 (6 bases). This CDR3 has 14 residues. The V end was cut by 1 base, the J end by 6 bases, with 14 bases between. Germline V gene sequence: CDR1 SGHDT, CDR2 YYEEEE. As DNA, the CDR3 is TGTGCCAGCAGCTTGTACGGGTTGGGGGGCGAGCAGTACTTC. Protein: CASSLYGLGGEQYF.

V is TRBV7-9 and J is TRBJ2-1; 11 bases match TRBD2. The ends lost 5 bases at V and 7 bases at J; junction bases unmatched: 7. The CDR3 covers 15 residues. Germline V gene sequence: CDR1 SEHNR, CDR2 FQNEAQ (reference sequence). Here the CDR3 DNA reads TGTGCCAGCAGCCAAAGACTAGCGGGAAAGAATGAGCAGTTCTTC. Its translation: CASSQRLAGKNEQFF.

The chain recombines TRBV19 with TRBJ2-3, with D tentatively TRBD2 (5 bases). V was shortened by 4 bases and J by 7 bases, with 15 bases between the two germline ends. Germline loops: CDR1 LNHDA, CDR2 SQIVND (reference sequence). The CDR3 loop spans 14 amino acids. The CDR3 DNA reads TGTGCCAGTAGTACAGGAGCCGGGGATTATACGCAGTATTTT. Amino acid sequence: CASSTGAGDYTQYF.

The chain joins TRBV6-1 to TRBJ2-7; maybe TRBD1 (5 bases). This CDR3 spans 14 amino acids. Trimming took off 5 bases at V and 0 bases at J, with 11 bases between the two ends. The germline V gene has CDR1 MNHNS and CDR2 SASEGT. This CDR3 reads CASSNRLSSYEQYF. CDR3 DNA sequence: TGTGCCAGCAGTAACAGGCTAAGCTCCTACGAGCAGTACTTC.

The chain carries TRBV2 and TRBJ2-4; 9 positions agree with TRBD2. The CDR3 has 18 amino acids. Germline CDR1 is SNHLY and CDR2 is FYNNEI. V dropped 6 bases and J dropped 0; count of bases not matched to a gene: 12. The CDR3 DNA sequence: TGTGCCAGCAGACGCCGACTAGCGGCCACTACAGCCAAAAACATTCAGTACTTC. As protein: CASRRRLAATTAKNIQYF.

The rearrangement joins TRBV6-5 to TRBJ1-2; D perhaps matches TRBD1 (6 bases). The germline V gene encodes CDR1 MNHEY and CDR2 SVGAGI. V was cut by 6 bases and J by 4 bases, with 12 bases left in between. The CDR3 runs 13 residues. The CDR3 sequence is CASRPGQSYGYTF. The CDR3 DNA is TGTGCCAGCAGGCCCGGACAGTCCTATGGCTACACCTTC.

This clone turned up a few times. The chain couples TRBV6-1 to TRBJ2-7, with D maybe TRBD2 (6 bases). The V and J ends lost 11 bases and 6 bases respectively, with 20 bases between them. Germline V gene sequence: CDR1 MNHNS, CDR2 SASEGT. The CDR3 sequence is 13 residues long. CDR3 protein: CAVQLAPSTEQYF. Written as DNA, the CDR3 is TGTGCCGTACAACTAGCCCCCTCGACCGAGCAGTACTTC.

The chain carries TRBV27 and TRBJ2-3, with D perhaps TRBD1 (5 bases). The CDR3 loop spans 14 amino acids. Germline loops: CDR1 MNHEY, CDR2 SMNVEV (reference sequence). The V end lost 8 bases, the J end lost 2 bases, and 14 bases lay between the germline ends. The CDR3: CASASTAYTDTQYF. CDR3 nucleotide sequence: TGTGCCAGCGCATCGACAGCTTACACAGATACGCAGTATTTT.

The V gene is TRBV5-6, the J gene TRBJ2-5; 10 bases are a match to TRBD1. There are 15 residues in the CDR3. V shed 5 bases, J shed 5 bases, and the junction held 9 bases outside the gene matches. From germline, CDR1 is SGHDT and CDR2 YYEEEE. This chain's CDR3 is CASRRQTGGFETQYF. The CDR3 DNA reads as TGTGCCAGCAGGCGTCAGACAGGGGGCTTTGAGACCCAGTACTTC.

The rearrangement uses TRBV6-1 and TRBJ1-5, with D perhaps matching TRBD1 (5 bases). There are 20 residues in the CDR3. Germline V gene data show CDR1 as MNHNS and CDR2 as SASEGT. V was cut by 0 bases and J by 0 bases, with 21 bases left in between. CDR3 sequence reads: CASSEARRGAGIYSNQPQHF. CDR3 nucleotide sequence: TGTGCCAGCAGTGAAGCGCGGAGGGGAGCGGGGATTTATAGCAATCAGCCCCAGCATTTT.